The subject of this entry is one TCR beta chain. Its antigen is not identified. The data originate from a study of shared clonotypes between healthy human individuals. Study overall: The plates for each donor numbered three CD4 naive, three CD4 memory, two CD8 naive and one CD8 memory. Study conclusions and caveats: Generally, naive subsets (rather than memory subsets) showed larger estimated richness.

Sorted-subset replicate PCRs used about 200 ng DNA, 30,000 or so T cell genomes. TCRdb's copy holds only in-frame clones and misses some; the assay was immunoSEQ multiplex PCR. The sample contains over 2 million clones, approximately 94% of which appear only once. CD45RO-negative cells were positively selected for CCR7, leaving out terminally differentiated effector memory CD45RA+ cells. Every donor, a Caucasian adult, lived in Nashville, Tennessee. The germline V gene encodes CDR1 SEHNR and CDR2 FQNEAQ (reference sequence). The CDR3 contains 14 residues. Trimming took 2 bases from V and 5 from J, leaving 13 bases between them.

The rearrangement links TRBV7-9 to TRBJ2-7; D unresolved. The clonotype originates from a man aged 18-30 years in good health. The sample taken for sequencing was naive CD8+ T cells sorted from blood. This CDR3 reads CASSLSEVPNEQYF. The CDR3, as DNA: TGTGCCAGCAGCTTATCTGAGGTACCAAACGAGCAGTACTTC. Full variable domain (remainder filled in from reference TRBV7-9 and TRBJ2-7): DTGVSQNPRHKITKRGQNVTFRCDPISEHNRLYWYRQTLGQGPEFLTYFQNEAQLEKSRLLSDRFSAERPKGSFSTLEIQRTEQGDSAMYLCASSLSEVPNEQYFGPGTRLTVT.